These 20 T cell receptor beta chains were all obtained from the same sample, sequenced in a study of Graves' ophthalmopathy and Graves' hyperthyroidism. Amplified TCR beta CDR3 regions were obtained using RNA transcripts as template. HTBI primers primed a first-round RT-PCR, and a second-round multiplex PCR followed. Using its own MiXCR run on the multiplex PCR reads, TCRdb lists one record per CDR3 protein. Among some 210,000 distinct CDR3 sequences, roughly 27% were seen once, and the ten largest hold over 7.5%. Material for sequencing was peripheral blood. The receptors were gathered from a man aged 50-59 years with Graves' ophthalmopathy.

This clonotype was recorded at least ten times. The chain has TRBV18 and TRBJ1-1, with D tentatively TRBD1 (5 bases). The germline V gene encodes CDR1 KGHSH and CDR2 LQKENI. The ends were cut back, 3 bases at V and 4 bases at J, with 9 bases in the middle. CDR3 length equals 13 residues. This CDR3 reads CASSPQGPTEAFF. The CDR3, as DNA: TGTGCCAGCTCACCCCAGGGACCCACTGAAGCTTTCTTT.

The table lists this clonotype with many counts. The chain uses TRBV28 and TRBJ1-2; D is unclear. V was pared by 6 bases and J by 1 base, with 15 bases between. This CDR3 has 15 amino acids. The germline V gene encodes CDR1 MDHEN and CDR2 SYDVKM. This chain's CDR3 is CASRTLGNFNYGYTF. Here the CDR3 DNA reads TGTGCCAGCAGGACCCTGGGGAACTTTAACTATGGCTACACCTTC.

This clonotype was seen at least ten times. The CDR3 DNA reads TGCGCCAGCAGCCAAGATGGCAGGGCGTATCAGCCCCAGCATTTT. This translates into CASSQDGRAYQPQHF. The chain links TRBV4-1 to TRBJ1-5; D might be TRBD1 (5 bases). The CDR3 consists of 15 residues. CDR1 MGHRA and CDR2 YSYEKL come from the germline V gene. V lost 0 bases, J lost 5 bases, and 11 bases lay in between.

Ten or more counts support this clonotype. CDR3 sequence: CASSLARNYEQYF. CDR3 nucleotide sequence: TGTGCCAGCAGCTTAGCCAGAAACTACGAGCAGTACTTC. The chain carries TRBV7-6 and TRBJ2-7; unclear D gene. Germline-derived CDR1 and CDR2 are SGHVS and FNYEAQ. Trimming removed 0 bases from V and 3 bases from J, with 6 bases in between. This CDR3 contains 13 residues.

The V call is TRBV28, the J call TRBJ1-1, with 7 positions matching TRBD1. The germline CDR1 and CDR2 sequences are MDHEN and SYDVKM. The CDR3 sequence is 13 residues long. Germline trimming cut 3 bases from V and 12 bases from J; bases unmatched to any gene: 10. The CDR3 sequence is CASSLPTGMRTFF. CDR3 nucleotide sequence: TGTGCCAGCAGTTTGCCGACAGGGATGAGGACTTTCTTT.

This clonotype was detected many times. CDR3 residues: CASSSYGDTNQETQYF. The DNA of the CDR3 is TGTGCCAGCAGTTCCTATGGGGACACAAACCAAGAGACCCAGTACTTC. The rearrangement uses TRBV6-5 and TRBJ2-5, with D possibly being TRBD1 (6 bases). There are 16 residues in the CDR3. The germline gives CDR1 MNHEY, CDR2 SVGAGI. The germline V and J ends were trimmed by 4 bases and 0 bases, with 15 bases remaining between them.

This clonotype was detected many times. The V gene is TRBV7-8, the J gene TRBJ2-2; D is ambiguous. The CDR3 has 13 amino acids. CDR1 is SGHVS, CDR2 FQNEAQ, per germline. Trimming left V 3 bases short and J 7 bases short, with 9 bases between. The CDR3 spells CASSLESHGELFF. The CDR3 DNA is TGTGCCAGCAGCTTGGAGTCCCACGGGGAGCTGTTTTTT.

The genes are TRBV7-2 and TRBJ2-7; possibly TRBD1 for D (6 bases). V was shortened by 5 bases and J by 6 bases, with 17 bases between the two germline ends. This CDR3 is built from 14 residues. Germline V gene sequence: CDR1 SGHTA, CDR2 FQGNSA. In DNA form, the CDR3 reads TGTGCCAGCAGCCCAAACCAGGGGCCCTTCGAGCAGTACTTC. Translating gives CASSPNQGPFEQYF.

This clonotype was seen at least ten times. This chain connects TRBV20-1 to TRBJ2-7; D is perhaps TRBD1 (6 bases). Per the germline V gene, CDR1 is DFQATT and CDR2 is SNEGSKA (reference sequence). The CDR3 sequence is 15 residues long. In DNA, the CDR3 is TGCATACCTTCAAACGGGACATACATTTCCTACGAGCAGTACTTC. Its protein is CIPSNGTYISYEQYF.

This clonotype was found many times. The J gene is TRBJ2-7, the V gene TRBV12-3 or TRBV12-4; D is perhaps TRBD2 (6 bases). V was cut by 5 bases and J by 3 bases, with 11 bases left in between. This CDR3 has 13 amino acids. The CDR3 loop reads CASSHGRHYEQYF. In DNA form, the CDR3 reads TGTGCCAGCAGTCACGGGAGACACTACGAGCAGTACTTC.

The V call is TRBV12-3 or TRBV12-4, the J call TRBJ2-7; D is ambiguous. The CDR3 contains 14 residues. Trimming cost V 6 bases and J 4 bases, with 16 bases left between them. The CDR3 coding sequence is TGTGCCAGCAGCGCCTTTTGGGGTCCTTACGAGCAGTACTTC. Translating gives CASSAFWGPYEQYF.

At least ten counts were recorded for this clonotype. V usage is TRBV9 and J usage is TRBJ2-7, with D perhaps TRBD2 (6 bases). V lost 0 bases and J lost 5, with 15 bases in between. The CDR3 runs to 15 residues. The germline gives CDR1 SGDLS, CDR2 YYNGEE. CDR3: CASSVGETSDDEQYF. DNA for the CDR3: TGTGCCAGCAGCGTAGGGGAGACTAGTGACGACGAGCAGTACTTC.

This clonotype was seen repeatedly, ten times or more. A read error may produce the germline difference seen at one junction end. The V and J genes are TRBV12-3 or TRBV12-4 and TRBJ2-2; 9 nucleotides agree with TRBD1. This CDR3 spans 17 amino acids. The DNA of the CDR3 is TGTGCCAGCACTTTTTTTCCCGGGACAGGGAACGCCGGGGAGCTGTTTTTT. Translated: CASTFFPGTGNAGELFF.

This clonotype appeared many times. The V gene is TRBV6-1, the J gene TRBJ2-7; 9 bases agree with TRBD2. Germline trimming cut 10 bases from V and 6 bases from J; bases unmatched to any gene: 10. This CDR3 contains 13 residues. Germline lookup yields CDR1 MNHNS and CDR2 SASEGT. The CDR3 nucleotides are TGTGCCACCGGCGGGGGGGCGGCGGTCGAGCAGTACTTC. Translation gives CATGGGAAVEQYF.

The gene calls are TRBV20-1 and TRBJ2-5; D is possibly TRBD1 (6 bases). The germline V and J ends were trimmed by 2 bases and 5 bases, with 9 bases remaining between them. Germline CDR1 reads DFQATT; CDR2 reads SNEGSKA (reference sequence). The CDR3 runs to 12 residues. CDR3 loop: CSARNRAETQYF. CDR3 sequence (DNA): TGCAGTGCTAGAAACAGGGCGGAGACCCAGTACTTC.

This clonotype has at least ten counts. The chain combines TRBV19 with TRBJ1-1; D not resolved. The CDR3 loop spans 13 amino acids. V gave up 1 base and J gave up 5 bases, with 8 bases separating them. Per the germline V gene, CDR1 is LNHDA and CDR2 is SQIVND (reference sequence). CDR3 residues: CASSIGGGTEAFF. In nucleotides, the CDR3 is TGTGCCAGTAGTATAGGTGGTGGGACTGAAGCTTTCTTT.

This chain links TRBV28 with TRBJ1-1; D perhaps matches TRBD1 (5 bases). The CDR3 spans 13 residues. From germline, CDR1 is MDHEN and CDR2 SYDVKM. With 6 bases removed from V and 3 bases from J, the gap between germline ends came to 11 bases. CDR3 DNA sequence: TGTGCCAGCAGGAATCAGGGTTACACTGAAGCTTTCTTT. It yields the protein CASRNQGYTEAFF.

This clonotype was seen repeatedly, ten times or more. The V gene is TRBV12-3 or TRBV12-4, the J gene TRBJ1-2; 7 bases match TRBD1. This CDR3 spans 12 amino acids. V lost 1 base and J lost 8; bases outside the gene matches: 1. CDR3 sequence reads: CASSLGGGGYTF. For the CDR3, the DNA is TGTGCCAGCAGTTTAGGAGGGGGCGGCTACACCTTC.

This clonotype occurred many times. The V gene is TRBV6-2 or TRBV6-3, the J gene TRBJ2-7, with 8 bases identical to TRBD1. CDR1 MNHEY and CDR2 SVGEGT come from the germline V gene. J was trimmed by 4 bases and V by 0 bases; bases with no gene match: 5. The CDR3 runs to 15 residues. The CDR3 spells CASSYSAGGVYEQYF. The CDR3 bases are TGTGCCAGCAGTTACTCCGCAGGGGGCGTATACGAGCAGTACTTC.

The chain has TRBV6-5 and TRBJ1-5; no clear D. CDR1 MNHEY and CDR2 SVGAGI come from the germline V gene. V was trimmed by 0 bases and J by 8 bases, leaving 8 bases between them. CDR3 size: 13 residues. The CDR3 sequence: CASSYSLGKPQHF. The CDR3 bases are TGTGCCAGCAGTTACTCCCTCGGAAAGCCCCAGCATTTT.